A selection of T cell receptor beta chains follows, all from one sample in a study of blood T cell repertoires in COVID-19. Assay used: immunoSEQ multiplex PCR; TCRdb lists only in-frame clones, some missing. This sample carries 150,000 to 200,000 clones, roughly 80% of them seen once, and the ten largest clones take approximately 2.4%. Sequencing used peripheral blood. The origin of the receptors is a human donor with acute or convalescent COVID-19. The donor label of this sample is uncertain. The CDR3 runs from the conserved cysteine through the conserved F or W. The D gene is left open where the match is weak. Size is stated for part of the rows, as once, few or many counts, or as a class when the clone is expanded.

>-|TRBD1|TRBJ1-2|TRBV28
CASSSSRGVYGYTF
TGTGCCAGCAGTTCGAGCAGGGGGGTCTATGGCTACACCTTC
>-|-|TRBJ1-3|TRBV28
CASSPIQGLSGNTIYF
TGTGCCAGCAGTCCGATACAGGGCCTCTCTGGAAACACCATATATTTT
>-|-|TRBJ1-1|TRBV18
CASSVGQPNTEAFF
TGTGCCAGCTCAGTGGGGCAACCGAACACTGAAGCTTTCTTT
>-|-|TRBJ2-2|TRBV5-1
CASSLSQGPNTGELFF
TGCGCCAGCAGCTTGAGCCAGGGGCCGAACACCGGGGAGCTGTTTTTT
>-|-|TRBJ2-7|TRBV11-2
CASSFVLGPYEQYF
TGTGCCAGCAGCTTCGTACTAGGGCCCTACGAGCAGTACTTC
>-|-|TRBJ2-4|TRBV19
CASSMIRLAKNIQYF
TGTGCCAGTAGTATGATCAGGCTGGCCAAAAACATTCAGTACTTC
>-|-|TRBJ2-7|TRBV28
CASSAGGGGAYEQYF
TGTGCCAGCAGTGCGGGGGGAGGGGGCGCCTACGAGCAGTACTTC
>-|TRBD2|TRBJ2-7|TRBV11-3
CASSFSTGGSYEQYF
TGTGCCAGCAGCTTTTCGACGGGAGGATCCTACGAGCAGTACTTC
>-|-|TRBJ2-3|TRBV7-9
CASKGGLISDTQYF
TGTGCCAGCAAGGGCGGGCTTATTTCGGATACGCAGTATTTT
>few|-|TRBJ1-5|TRBV6-1
CASSAEQGWGSNQPQHF
TGTGCCAGCAGTGCCGAACAGGGTTGGGGTAGCAATCAGCCCCAGCATTTT
>-|TRBD2|TRBJ2-1|TRBV3-1/TRBV3-2
CASSQTSGSRRGNEQFF
TGTGCCAGCAGCCAGACTAGCGGGAGTAGGAGGGGCAATGAGCAGTTCTTC
>-|-|TRBJ1-3|TRBV5-6
CASSFLGNTIYF
TGTGCCAGCAGCTTCTTGGGAAACACCATATATTTT
>-|-|TRBJ1-1|TRBV5-1
CASSFQGHTEAFF
TGCGCCAGCAGCTTCCAGGGTCACACTGAAGCTTTCTTT
>-|-|TRBJ1-1|TRBV12-3/TRBV12-4
CASSLGQNTEAFF
TGTGCCAGCAGTCTGGGACAGAACACTGAAGCTTTCTTT
>-|TRBD1|TRBJ1-6|TRBV28
CASRSDPGQGSVLHF
TGTGCCAGCAGATCTGACCCGGGACAGGGGTCGGTCCTCCACTTT
>-|-|TRBJ1-4|TRBV6-5
CASRWQGREKLFF
TGTGCCAGCAGGTGGCAGGGAAGAGAAAAACTGTTTTTT
>-|TRBD1|TRBJ1-1|TRBV29-1
CSASRGSEAFF
TGCAGCGCCTCCAGGGGGAGTGAAGCTTTCTTT
>few|-|TRBJ1-2|TRBV2
CASITRRDYGYTF
TGTGCCAGCATTACCCGGCGGGACTATGGCTACACCTTC
>-|-|TRBJ1-1|TRBV5-1
CASSLYYRGGLNTEAFF
TGCGCCAGCAGCTTATATTATCGCGGGGGACTGAACACTGAAGCTTTCTTT
>-|TRBD1|TRBJ1-1|TRBV6-5
CASRGGLNTEAFF
TGTGCCAGCAGAGGGGGCTTGAACACTGAAGCTTTCTTT
>-|-|TRBJ2-1|TRBV7-8
CASSLDRNNEQFF
TGTGCCAGCAGCTTGGACAGAAACAATGAGCAGTTCTTC
>-|-|TRBJ1-2|TRBV6-4
CASSDGVGGYGYTF
TGTGCCAGCAGTGACGGGGTTGGAGGCTATGGCTACACCTTC
>-|-|TRBJ1-5|TRBV28
CASSYSTAGGGNQPQHF
TGTGCCAGCAGCTACTCCACAGCAGGAGGGGGCAATCAGCCCCAGCATTTT
>-|TRBD1|TRBJ2-7|TRBV11-2
CASSNRDRAAYEQYF
TGTGCCAGCAGCAACCGGGACAGGGCCGCCTACGAGCAGTACTTC
>-|-|TRBJ1-4|TRBV6-5
CASSPERYNEKLFF
TGTGCCAGCAGTCCCGAGAGGTATAATGAAAAACTGTTTTTT
>-|-|TRBJ2-3|TRBV19
CASSIDDPGTDTQYF
TGTGCCAGTAGTATTGATGATCCGGGGACAGATACGCAGTATTTT
>-|TRBD2|TRBJ2-5|TRBV25-1
CASSEWGGLAGETQYF
TGTGCCAGCAGTGAGTGGGGGGGGCTAGCGGGAGAGACCCAGTACTTC
>-|-|TRBJ2-1|TRBV7-9
CASSPRGGSSNEQFF
TGTGCCAGCAGCCCCAGGGGCGGGAGCTCAAATGAGCAGTTCTTC
>-|TRBD2|TRBJ2-2|TRBV28
CASSFGGTSGSIGGELFF
TGTGCCAGCAGTTTCGGGGGCACTAGCGGGAGCATCGGCGGGGAGCTGTTTTTT
>-|-|TRBJ2-2|TRBV5-6
CASSLGDTGELFF
TGTGCCAGCAGCTTGGGAGACACCGGGGAGCTGTTTTTT
>-|-|TRBJ1-1|TRBV5-1
CASSLRRAYLRRGNTEAFF
TGCGCCAGCAGCTTGAGGCGAGCCTATTTGCGCCGGGGGAACACTGAAGCTTTCTTT
>once|-|TRBJ2-5|TRBV18
CASSPGSGETQYF
TGTGCCAGCTCACCGGGATCAGGGGAGACCCAGTACTTC
>-|-|TRBJ1-3|TRBV4-2
CASSQLTGNTIYF
TGTGCCAGCAGCCAACTGACAGGAAACACCATATATTTT
>-|TRBD1|TRBJ2-7|TRBV7-9
CASSSLPRDRGASYEQYF
TGTGCCAGCAGCTCCCTTCCGAGGGACAGGGGAGCCTCCTACGAGCAGTACTTC
>few|-|TRBJ1-6|TRBV19
CASSVYASETEPSPLHF
TGTGCCAGTAGTGTATATGCGTCCGAGACAGAGCCTTCACCCCTCCACTTT
>-|-|TRBJ2-5|TRBV5-1
CASSLTGTQETQYF
TGCGCCAGCAGCTTGACGGGGACTCAAGAGACCCAGTACTTC
>-|-|TRBJ2-1|TRBV19
CASSTRLGSSYNEQFF
TGTGCCAGTAGTACTAGGCTAGGGAGCTCCTACAATGAGCAGTTCTTC
>-|TRBD1|TRBJ1-6|TRBV19
CASSSQGDNSPLHF
TGTGCCAGTAGTTCGCAGGGGGATAATTCACCCCTCCACTTT
>-|TRBD2|TRBJ2-5|TRBV27
CASSPRTSGIGGETQYF
TGTGCCAGCAGTCCACGGACTAGCGGGATAGGAGGAGAGACCCAGTACTTC
>-|-|TRBJ2-7|TRBV19
CASSTGYEQYF
TGTGCCAGTAGTACAGGGTACGAGCAGTACTTC
>-|-|TRBJ1-2|TRBV2
CASTRDTLHHGYTF
TGTGCCAGCACCCGGGACACATTGCATCATGGCTACACCTTC
>-|-|TRBJ1-5|TRBV19
CASSPPSAWEQPQHF
TGTGCCAGTAGCCCTCCGTCGGCGTGGGAGCAGCCCCAGCATTTT
>-|-|TRBJ2-4|TRBV30
CAWSVLTVAKNIQYF
TGTGCCTGGAGTGTACTGACAGTAGCCAAAAACATTCAGTACTTC
>-|TRBD1|TRBJ1-2|TRBV18
CASSPLGGTELAEGYTF
TGTGCCAGCTCACCCTTGGGTGGGACAGAGCTGGCTGAAGGCTACACCTTC
>-|-|TRBJ1-5|TRBV7-8
CASSFEGQPQHF
TGTGCCAGCAGCTTCGAGGGCCAGCCCCAGCATTTT
>-|-|TRBJ2-3|TRBV5-8
CASSSLRGGVDTQYF
TGTGCCAGCAGCTCTCTTCGGGGCGGGGTAGATACGCAGTATTTT
>-|-|TRBJ1-2|TRBV30
CAWSGGRSYGYTF
TGTGCCTGGAGTGGAGGGCGGAGCTATGGCTACACCTTC
>-|-|TRBJ1-4|TRBV30
CAWSGATNEKLFF
TGTGCCTGGAGTGGCGCAACTAATGAAAAACTGTTTTTT
>-|-|TRBJ2-1|TRBV1
CTSHNKGRQGDNEQFF
TGCACCAGCCACAACAAGGGTCGACAGGGAGACAATGAGCAGTTCTTC
>-|TRBD1|TRBJ2-5|TRBV7-6
CASSLDRGGLETQYF
TGTGCCAGCAGCTTGGACAGGGGTGGACTAGAGACCCAGTACTTC
>few|TRBD1|TRBJ2-7|TRBV7-2
CASSLEGQTSYEQYF
TGTGCCAGCAGCTTAGAGGGACAGACCTCCTACGAGCAGTACTTC
>-|-|TRBJ2-1|TRBV29-1
CSVEGKVGSFSYNEQFF
TGCAGCGTTGAAGGTAAAGTTGGGAGTTTCTCCTACAATGAGCAGTTCTTC
>-|TRBD1|TRBJ1-1|TRBV2
CASAGGGGTEAFF
TGTGCCAGCGCAGGGGGCGGGGGCACTGAAGCTTTCTTT
>-|-|TRBJ1-6|TRBV12-3/TRBV12-4
CASSNRSPLHF
TGTGCCAGCAGTAATCGTTCACCCCTCCACTTT
>-|-|TRBJ1-1|TRBV28
CASRTSGGSTEAFF
TGTGCCAGCAGAACTTCGGGGGGGTCCACTGAAGCTTTCTTT
>-|TRBD1|TRBJ2-2|TRBV9
CASSLHGTGGTGELFF
TGTGCCAGCAGCCTCCACGGGACAGGGGGCACCGGGGAGCTGTTTTTT
>-|TRBD2|TRBJ2-1|TRBV25-1
CASSQRGGNEQFF
TGTGCCAGCAGTCAACGGGGGGGCAATGAGCAGTTCTTC
>-|-|TRBJ1-6|TRBV7-9
CASGPGSLNSPLHF
TGTGCCAGCGGACCAGGGTCACTTAATTCACCCCTCCACTTT
>few|TRBD1|TRBJ2-7|TRBV5-1
CASSDGTGRAYEQYF
TGCGCCAGCAGCGACGGGACAGGGAGGGCCTACGAGCAGTACTTC